This TCR beta chain is drawn from a study of T cells in Graves' hyperthyroidism and ophthalmopathy. Background on the study: Peripheral blood samples were taken at initial diagnosis, prior to any treatment.

Amplification of TCR beta CDR3 regions used RNA as the template. A set of HTBI primers served as the primers for a first-round RT-PCR of the TCR CDR3. TCRdb reprocessed the multiplex PCR reads via MiXCR and lists one record per CDR3 protein. The table includes approximately 370,000 distinct CDR3 sequences, about 15% detected once. The germline V gene has CDR1 SGHAT and CDR2 FQNNGV. V was clipped by 4 bases and J by 3 bases, with 16 bases between them. The CDR3 is 15 amino acids. Ten or more counts support this clonotype. The material sequenced was blood. The TCR originated in a woman in her twenties or thirties with Graves' hyperthyroidism. This chain links TRBV11-2 with TRBJ2-7; a weak D match, TRBD2 (6 bases). The CDR3 coding sequence is TGTGCCAGCAGCTCGGGCGGGATGGGTTTCTACGAGCAGTACTTC. This translates into CASSSGGMGFYEQYF.